This T cell receptor beta chain was retrieved from a study of cytomegalovirus exposure and HLA in healthy donors. Background on the study: Genotyping of nearly 400 donors showed that over 65% belonged to the Caucasian-associated ancestry cluster.

PCR was performed using 60 Vbeta and 13 Jbeta primers. Data came from immunoSEQ multiplex PCR; TCRdb stores just in-frame clones and leaves some out. The sample records 150,000 to 200,000 clones, 81% being singletons. The length of the CDR3 is 18 residues. The germline V and J ends were trimmed by 5 bases and 7 bases, with 27 bases remaining between them. CDR1 and CDR2 (germline): MDHEN, SYDVKM. This clonotype was obtained from a woman aged 25-40 years in good health and CMV-seronegative. Input material: PBMCs. The gene calls are TRBV28 and TRBJ1-5; a weak D match, TRBD1 (5 bases). The CDR3 DNA reads TGTGCCAGCAGTGCCCCACGGGGGACCCTTGACTCACGCCAGCCCCAGCATTTT. Protein sequence: CASSAPRGTLDSRQPQHF.